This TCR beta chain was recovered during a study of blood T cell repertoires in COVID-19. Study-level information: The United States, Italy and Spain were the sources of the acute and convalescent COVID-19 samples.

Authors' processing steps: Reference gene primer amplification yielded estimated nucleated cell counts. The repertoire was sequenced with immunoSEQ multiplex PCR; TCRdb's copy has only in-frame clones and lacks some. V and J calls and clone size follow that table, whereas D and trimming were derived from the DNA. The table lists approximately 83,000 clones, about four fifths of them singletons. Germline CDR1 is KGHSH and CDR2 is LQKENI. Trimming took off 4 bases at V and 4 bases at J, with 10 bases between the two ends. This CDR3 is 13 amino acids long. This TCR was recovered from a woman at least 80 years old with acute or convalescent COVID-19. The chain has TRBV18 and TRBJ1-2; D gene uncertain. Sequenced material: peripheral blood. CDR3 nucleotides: TGTGCCAGCTCACGAGAGGGTAGCTATGGCTACACCTTC. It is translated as CASSREGSYGYTF.